The clone carrying this TCR beta chain was seen more than once but under ten times. The antigen is unknown. The sample is drawn from a study of T-cell memory formation after mild COVID-19. Study-level information: TCR clusters were largely donor specific. Whole-study findings and limits: Contracting clones from day 15 to 85 had balanced CD4/CD8; later expanders favoured CD4+. A subset of responding clones appeared in pre-infection memory, suggesting cross-reactive memory joined.

The authors produced TCR alpha and TCR beta cDNA libraries with sample barcodes and UMIs by 5'RACE using constant-segment primers. Each CDR3 protein gets one entry after TCRdb re-called the 5' RACE reads with MiXCR. This table has around 180,000 distinct CDR3 sequences, 16% appearing once. CDR3 length: 17 residues. V is TRBV21-1 and J is TRBJ1-5; TRBD1, the table's D call, lacks a check against the DNA. TRBV21-1 is designated a pseudogene. Sequenced: PBMCs or a T cell subset sorted from them (not recorded which). The TCR comes from an adult woman who had mild COVID-19 (a few samples of this study predate the infection). Cell type and time point are not known. DNA for the CDR3: TGTGCCAGCAGCAAGGGGGGGGAACGAAATAGCAATCAGCCCCAGCATTTT. Amino acids: CASSKGGERNSNQPQHF.